What follows is one T cell receptor beta chain and its context. These data originate in a study of shared clonotypes between healthy human individuals. Per sorted-subset replicate PCR, input was about 180 ng DNA, representing 30,000 to 35,000 T cell genomes. Libraries were prepared by immunoSEQ multiplex PCR; TCRdb keeps only in-frame clonotypes and omits some of them. The sample shows approximately 500,000 clones, 90% to 97% of them seen only once. Sequencing input: naive CD4+ T cells sorted from blood. Subset denoted: CD45RA+ positively selected. The receptor was isolated from a young woman in good health.

This CDR3 is CASSPDMANNEKLFF. The CDR3 DNA reads as TGTGCCAGCAGCCCAGACATGGCAAACAATGAAAAACTGTTTTTT. The chain uses TRBV7-9 and TRBJ1-4; no clear D gene. Germline V lookup: CDR1 SEHNR, CDR2 FQNEAQ (reference sequence). The V and J ends lost 5 bases and 5 bases respectively, with 15 bases between them. The CDR3 extends over 15 amino acids.